This record concerns one T cell receptor beta chain sequence. The CDR3 totals 13 residues. Germline lookup yields CDR1 SGHAT and CDR2 FQNNGV. V lost 5 bases to trimming and J lost 4 bases, with 11 bases between them. This sample stems from a study of blood T cell repertoires in COVID-19. In the study overall: COVID-19 samples from acute and convalescent phases originated in the United States, Italy and Spain. From T cells, B-cell-depleted T cells, or PBMCs came the material, which was cDNA or gDNA.

Per the study methods: Reference gene primer amplification gave estimated nucleated cell counts. The data were produced by immunoSEQ multiplex PCR, yet TCRdb's version contains in-frame clones alone and is incomplete. V and J calls and clone size are as listed in that table; D and trimming were resolved from the DNA. Seen here are hundreds of thousands of clones, 75% to 90% observed once, and the top ten hold approximately 14%. Material: peripheral blood. This rearrangement joins TRBV11-2 to TRBJ1-2; D unresolved. The clonotype originates from a woman in her 70s with COVID-19, enrolled during active disease. In DNA, the CDR3 is TGTGCCAGCAGCCCTGGCGGTTTCTATGGCTACACCTTC. This encodes CASSPGGFYGYTF.